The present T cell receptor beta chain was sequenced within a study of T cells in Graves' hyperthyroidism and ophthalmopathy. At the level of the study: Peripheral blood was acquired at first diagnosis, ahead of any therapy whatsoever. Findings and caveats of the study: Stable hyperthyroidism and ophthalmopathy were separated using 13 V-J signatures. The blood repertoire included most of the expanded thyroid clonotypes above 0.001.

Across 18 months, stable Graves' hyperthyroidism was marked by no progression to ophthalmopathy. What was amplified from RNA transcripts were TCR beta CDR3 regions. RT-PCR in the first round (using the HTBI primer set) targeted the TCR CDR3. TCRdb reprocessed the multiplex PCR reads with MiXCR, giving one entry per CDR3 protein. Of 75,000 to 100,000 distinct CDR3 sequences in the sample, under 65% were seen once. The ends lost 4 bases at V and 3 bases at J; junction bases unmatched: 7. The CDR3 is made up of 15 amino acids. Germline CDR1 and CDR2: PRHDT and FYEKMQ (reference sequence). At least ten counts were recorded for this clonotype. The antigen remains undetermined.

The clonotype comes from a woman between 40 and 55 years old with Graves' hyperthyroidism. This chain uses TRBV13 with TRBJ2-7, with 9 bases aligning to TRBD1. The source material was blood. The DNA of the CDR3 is TGTGCCAGCAGCTCACAGGGGGCAGCAATCTACGAGCAGTACTTC. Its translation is CASSSQGAAIYEQYF.